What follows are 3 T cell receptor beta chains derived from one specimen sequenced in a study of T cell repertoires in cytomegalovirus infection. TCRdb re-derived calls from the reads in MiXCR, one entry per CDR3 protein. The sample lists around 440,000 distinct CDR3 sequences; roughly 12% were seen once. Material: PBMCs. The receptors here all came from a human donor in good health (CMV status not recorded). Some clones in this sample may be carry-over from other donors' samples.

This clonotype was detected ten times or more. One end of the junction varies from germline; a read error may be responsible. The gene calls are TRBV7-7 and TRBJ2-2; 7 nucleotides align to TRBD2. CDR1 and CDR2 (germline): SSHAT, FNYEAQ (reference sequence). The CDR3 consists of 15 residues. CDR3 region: CASSPGGSRTGELFF. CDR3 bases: TGTGCTAGCAGCCCTGGCGGGAGTAGGACCGGGGAGCTGTTTTTT.

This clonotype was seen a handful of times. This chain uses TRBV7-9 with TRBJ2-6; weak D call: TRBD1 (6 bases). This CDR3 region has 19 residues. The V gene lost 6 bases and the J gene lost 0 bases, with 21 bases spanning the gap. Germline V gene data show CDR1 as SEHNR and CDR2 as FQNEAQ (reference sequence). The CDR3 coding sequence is TGTGCCAGCAGTTCCCCTAGTCAGGGGAGTTTCTCTGGGGCCAACGTCCTGACTTTC. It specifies CASSSPSQGSFSGANVLTF.

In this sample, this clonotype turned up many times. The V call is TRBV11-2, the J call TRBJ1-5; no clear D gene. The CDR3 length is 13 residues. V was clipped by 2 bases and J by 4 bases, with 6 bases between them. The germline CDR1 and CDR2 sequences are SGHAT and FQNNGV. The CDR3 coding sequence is TGTGCCAGCAGCTTAAACACGAATCAGCCCCAGCATTTT. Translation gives CASSLNTNQPQHF. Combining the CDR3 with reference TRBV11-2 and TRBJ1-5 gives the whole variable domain EAGVAQSPRYKIIEKRQSVAFWCNPISGHATLYWYQQILGQGPKLLIQFQNNGVVDDSQLPKDRFSAERLKGVDSTLKIQPAKLEDSAVYLCASSLNTNQPQHFGDGTRLSIL.